This T cell receptor beta chain was retrieved from a study of T cell clonotyping in hematopoietic cell transplantation. The CDR3 runs to 12 residues. V gave up 8 bases and J gave up 4 bases; unmatched junction bases: 4. Looked up from germline, CDR1 is MDHEN and CDR2 is SYDVKM. Libraries were prepared by immunoSEQ multiplex PCR; TCRdb keeps only in-frame clonotypes and omits some of them. The profile shows tens of thousands of clones, over 80% of them singletons. The study, taken as a whole, reports: Graft donor and pretransplant recipient Inverse Simpson Index values predicted broader posttransplant TCR diversity. Without cell sorting, CD4 versus CD8 contributions remain unresolved.

Note on this clone: Its antigen is still unknown.

Source material: peripheral blood mononuclear cells. The clonotype was recovered from a woman between 35 and 50 years old in good health. Some clones in this sample may be carry-over from other donors' samples. The rearrangement uses TRBV28 and TRBJ2-5; 7 nucleotides align to TRBD2. The CDR3 bases are TGTGCCAGCGGGGTAGCGGGAGAGACCCAGTACTTC. Translation gives CASGVAGETQYF. Together with reference TRBV28 and TRBJ2-5, the CDR3 gives the full variable domain: DVKVTQSSRYLVKRTGEKVFLECVQDMDHENMFWYRQDPGLGLRLIYFSYDVKMKEKGDIPEGYSVSREKKERFSLILESASTNQTSMYLCASGVAGETQYFGPGTRLLVL.